This T cell receptor beta chain was profiled in a study of cytomegalovirus exposure and HLA in healthy donors. Whole-study findings and limits: It was reported that TCR beta sequences correctly inferred the HLA-A and HLA-B alleles for most subjects.

The CDR3 length is 15 residues. Trimming removed 5 bases from V and 3 bases from J, with 13 bases in between. Germline CDR1 SGHAT, CDR2 FQDESV (reference sequence). PCR was performed using 60 Vbeta and 13 Jbeta primers. Using immunoSEQ multiplex PCR, the repertoire was profiled, and TCRdb retains in-frame clones only, with some absent. Of 180,000 or so clones listed, about 82% are singletons. To note about this clone: Its cognate antigen is unknown.

The rearrangement joins TRBV11-1 to TRBJ1-4; no firm D call. The sequence was obtained from a female donor in good health and CMV-seronegative. Sequences were obtained from PBMCs. The CDR3 DNA reads TGTGCCAGCAGCCCCGACAATCAACCTAATGAAAAACTGTTTTTT. The encoded protein is CASSPDNQPNEKLFF.